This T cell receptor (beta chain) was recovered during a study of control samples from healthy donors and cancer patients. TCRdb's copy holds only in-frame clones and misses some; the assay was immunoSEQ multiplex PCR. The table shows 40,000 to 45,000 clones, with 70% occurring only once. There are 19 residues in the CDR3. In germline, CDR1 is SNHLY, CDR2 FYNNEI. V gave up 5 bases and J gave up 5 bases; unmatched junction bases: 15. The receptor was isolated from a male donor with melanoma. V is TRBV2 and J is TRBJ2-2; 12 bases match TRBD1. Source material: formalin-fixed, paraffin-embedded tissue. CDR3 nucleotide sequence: TGTGCCAGCAGTCCCGCCTCCGGGACAGGGGGCGCAGGGACCGGGGAGCTGTTTTTT. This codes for CASSPASGTGGAGTGELFF.